The T cell receptor (beta chain) under discussion was sequenced for a study of T-cell memory formation after mild COVID-19. Study background: Most TCR clusters belonged to a single donor.

Study results and limitations: Balance between CD4 and CD8 was seen in clones contracting day 15 to 85, and a CD4+ lean was seen in later expanders.

From 5'RACE with constant-segment primers came TCR alpha and TCR beta cDNA libraries that carried sample barcodes and UMIs. TCRdb re-analysed the 5' RACE reads in MiXCR, keeping a single row per CDR3 protein. In the table there are 300,000 to 350,000 distinct CDR3 sequences, approximately 20% of which are singletons. The CDR3 extends over 16 amino acids. Germline CDR1 is SGHVS and CDR2 is FQNEAQ. The trim removed 6 bases at V and 4 bases at J, leaving 8 bases unmatched. This clonotype was observed a handful of times. Its specificity is not known. The chain combines TRBV7-8 with TRBJ2-1; TRBD2 aligns across 11 bases. The sequencing sample was made of PBMCs or a T cell subset sorted from them (not recorded which). The source of this sequence is a young man who had mild COVID-19 (a few samples of this study predate the infection). Cell type and time point are not known. The CDR3 DNA follows: TGTGCCAGCAGGCCTCTAGCGGGGGGACTATACAATGAGCAGTTCTTC. It yields the protein CASRPLAGGLYNEQFF.